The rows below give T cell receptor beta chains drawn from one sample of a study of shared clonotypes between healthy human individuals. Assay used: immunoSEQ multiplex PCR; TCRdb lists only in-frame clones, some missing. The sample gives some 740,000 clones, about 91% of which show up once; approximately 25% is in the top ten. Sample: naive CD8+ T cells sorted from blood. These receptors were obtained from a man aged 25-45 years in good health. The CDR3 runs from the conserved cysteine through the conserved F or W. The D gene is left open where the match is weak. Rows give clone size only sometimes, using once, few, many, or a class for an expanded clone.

CASSQTSNYEQYF,TGTGCCAGCAGTCAGACTAGCAACTACGAGCAGTACTTC,TRBV28,TRBJ2-7,.,TRBD2
CASSVRSWDRAQSGNTIYF,TGTGCCAGCAGCGTTCGGTCCTGGGACAGGGCTCAATCTGGAAACACCATATATTTT,TRBV9,TRBJ1-3,.,TRBD1
CASSLRDSTSEQYF,TGTGCCAGCAGTTTAAGGGACAGCACTTCCGAGCAGTACTTC,TRBV27,TRBJ2-7,few,TRBD1
CASSLRASYEQYF,TGTGCCAGCTCACTTCGTGCCTCCTACGAGCAGTACTTC,TRBV27,TRBJ2-7,.,.
CASSGSNTDTQYF,TGTGCCAGCAGTGGGAGTAACACAGATACGCAGTATTTT,TRBV2,TRBJ2-3,.,.
CASSDAPVYNEQFF,TGTGCCAGCAGTGATGCTCCAGTGTACAATGAGCAGTTCTTC,TRBV6-1,TRBJ2-1,.,.
CASSHGAGTANYGYTF,TGCGCCAGCAGCCATGGGGCCGGAACAGCTAACTATGGCTACACCTTC,TRBV4-3,TRBJ1-2,once,.
CASRKGGQPQHF,TGTGCCAGCAGGAAGGGAGGGCAGCCCCAGCATTTT,TRBV27,TRBJ1-5,.,.
CATTQSGQLEAFF,TGTGCCACCACCCAGAGTGGACAGCTCGAAGCTTTCTTT,TRBV15,TRBJ1-1,.,.
CASSGRIYEQYF,TGTGCCAGCAGTGGCAGGATCTACGAGCAGTACTTC,TRBV2,TRBJ2-7,once,.
CSALVSLEETQYF,TGCAGCGCGTTGGTATCTCTGGAAGAGACCCAGTACTTC,TRBV29-1,TRBJ2-5,.,.
CSVELTGEEGNIQYF,TGCAGCGTTGAACTAACAGGGGAGGAAGGAAACATTCAGTACTTC,TRBV29-1,TRBJ2-4,.,.
CASSSTQGRYGYTF,TGTGCCAGCAGCTCGACCCAAGGACGCTATGGCTACACCTTC,TRBV7-9,TRBJ1-2,.,.
CASTKLPETIASEKLFF,TGTGCCAGCACGAAACTCCCCGAGACCATAGCTAGTGAAAAACTGTTTTTT,TRBV5-8,TRBJ1-4,.,.
CASSLVQGTGELFF,TGCGCCAGCAGCTTGGTTCAGGGGACCGGGGAGCTGTTTTTT,TRBV5-1,TRBJ2-2,.,.
CASSIKLAGPYNEQFF,TGTGCCAGCAGCATCAAACTAGCGGGGCCATACAATGAGCAGTTCTTC,TRBV11-2,TRBJ2-1,.,TRBD2
CASSLVQGDSNQPQHF,TGTGCCAGCAGTTTAGTCCAGGGCGATAGCAATCAGCCCCAGCATTTT,TRBV27,TRBJ1-5,.,.
CASSSISGGAYNEQFF,TGTGCCAGCAGCTCAATTAGCGGAGGGGCCTACAATGAGCAGTTCTTC,TRBV7-9,TRBJ2-1,.,.
CASSWGSTDTQYF,TGTGCCAGCAGCTGGGGTAGCACAGATACGCAGTATTTT,TRBV7-6,TRBJ2-3,.,.